A selection of T cell receptor beta chains follows, all from one sample in a study of cytomegalovirus exposure and HLA in healthy donors. Sequencing was performed with immunoSEQ multiplex PCR; in TCRdb, only in-frame clones are kept and a portion is missing. The sample holds 90,000 to 140,000 clones, 69% seen once. What was sequenced was PBMCs. The source is a man under 40 in good health and CMV-seronegative. Each CDR3 is given without its conserved first and last residue.

j_call cdr3_length v_call cdr3_aa
TRBJ2-4 15 TRBV5-1 ASSLGYGAVAKNIQY
TRBJ2-4 15 TRBV2 ASSEEGEALAKNSQY
TRBJ2-3 13 TRBV6-6 ASSYRGMGTDTQY
TRBJ2-1 13 TRBV6-5 ASSSQGRDRNEQF
TRBJ2-3 12 TRBV28 ASSLSDTTDTQY
TRBJ2-1 10 TRBV28 ASRATPSYQF
TRBJ2-5 13 TRBV6-5 ASRYRGQGRETQY
TRBJ2-3 13 TRBV5-6 ASSLDSSGGDTQY
TRBJ1-2 11 TRBV28 ASSLGGDYGYT
TRBJ1-5 13 TRBV28 ASSFSGGSGQPQH
TRBJ2-5 10 TRBV5-1 ASMQGHETQY
TRBJ2-2 14 TRBV7-2 ASSPYMNLNTGELF
TRBJ1-1 13 TRBV13 ASSSDDSMNTEAF
TRBJ2-1 13 TRBV9 ASSSPSGSYNEQF
TRBJ2-1 10 TRBV6-1 AGASRGNEQF
TRBJ1-1 16 TRBV5-1 ASSLVQGGQGSNTEAF
TRBJ1-5 11 TRBV30 AWGQGFNQPQH
TRBJ2-7 10 TRBV30 AWSGESYEQY
TRBJ2-3 13 TRBV7-3 ASSLTFSSTDTQY
TRBJ2-1 8 TRBV7-9 ASSFGEPV
TRBJ2-2 13 TRBV30 AWTRATVGTGELF
TRBJ2-3 11 TRBV2 ASLRGSTDTQY
TRBJ1-2 13 TRBV30 AWGPGLRLNYGYT
TRBJ2-7 12 TRBV7-8 ASSSRGQGTEQY
TRBJ1-3 14 TRBV19 ASTRDRSNSGNTIY
TRBJ1-5 12 TRBV4-3 ASSPLVSNQPQH
TRBJ2-7 12 TRBV2 ASSEASGSYEQY
TRBJ2-7 12 TRBV2 ASSASAGVGEQY
TRBJ2-1 14 TRBV7-2 ASSLQGLANGNEQF
TRBJ1-5 13 TRBV6-6 ASSYLEAGNQPQH
TRBJ2-2 14 TRBV27 ASSRVRKGGTGELF
TRBJ2-3 16 TRBV18 ASSLNPSRTGGTDTQY
TRBJ2-2 16 TRBV15 ATSRLTSGRAHTGELF
TRBJ2-7 15 TRBV21-1 ASSRRGWAGNSYEQY
TRBJ2-1 14 TRBV4-3 ASSQGPAGGGDEQF
TRBJ2-3 14 TRBV4-2 ASSQQTRGSTDTQY
TRBJ2-2 10 TRBV2 ASKQAAGELF
TRBJ1-1 12 TRBV7-9 ASSLGTGDLEAF
TRBJ2-5 9 TRBV7-9 ASSSEPDSD
TRBJ2-6 15 TRBV5-1 ASSLGSGGSGANVLT